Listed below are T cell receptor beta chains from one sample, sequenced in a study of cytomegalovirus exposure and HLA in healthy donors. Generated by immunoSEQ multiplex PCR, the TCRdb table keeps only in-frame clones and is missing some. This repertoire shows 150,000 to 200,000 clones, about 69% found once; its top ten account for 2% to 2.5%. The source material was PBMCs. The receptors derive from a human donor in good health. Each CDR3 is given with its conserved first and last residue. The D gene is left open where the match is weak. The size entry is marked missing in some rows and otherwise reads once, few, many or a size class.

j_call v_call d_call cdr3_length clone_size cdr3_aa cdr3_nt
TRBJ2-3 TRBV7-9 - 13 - CASSPSSTDTQYF TGTGCCAGCAGCCCTTCTAGCACAGATACGCAGTATTTT
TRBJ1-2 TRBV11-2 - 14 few CASSLDGPGKGYTF TGTGCCAGCAGCTTAGATGGGCCAGGTAAAGGCTACACCTTC
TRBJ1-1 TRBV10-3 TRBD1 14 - CAITPGGPNTEAFF TGTGCCATCACCCCAGGGGGCCCCAACACTGAAGCTTTCTTT
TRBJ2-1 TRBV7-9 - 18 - CASSLSSGAGGMDNEQFF TGTGCCAGCAGCCTATCATCGGGGGCAGGGGGGATGGACAATGAGCAGTTCTTC
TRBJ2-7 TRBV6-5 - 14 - CASSYRGNPYEQYF TGTGCCAGCAGTTACCGGGGGAACCCCTACGAGCAGTACTTC
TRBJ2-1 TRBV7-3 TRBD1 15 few CASSLTPSRGNEQFF TGTGCCAGCAGCTTAACCCCTTCCAGGGGGAATGAGCAGTTCTTC
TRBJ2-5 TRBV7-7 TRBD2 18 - CASSLGGLAGGIEETQYF TGTGCTAGCAGCTTAGGAGGGCTAGCGGGGGGGATCGAAGAGACCCAGTACTTC
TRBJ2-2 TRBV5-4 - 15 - CASSVPSTNTGELFF TGTGCCAGCAGCGTTCCGTCTACGAACACCGGGGAGCTGTTTTTT
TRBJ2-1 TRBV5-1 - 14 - CASSPRQSYNEQFF TGCGCCAGCAGTCCCCGCCAGTCCTACAATGAGCAGTTCTTC
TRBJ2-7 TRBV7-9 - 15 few CASSLGGLPPYEQYF TGTGCCAGCAGCTTAGGCGGACTCCCACCCTACGAGCAGTACTTC
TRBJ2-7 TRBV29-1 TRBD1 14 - CSVGRDRVSSGQYF TGCAGCGTTGGGCGGGACAGGGTTTCGTCGGGGCAGTACTTC
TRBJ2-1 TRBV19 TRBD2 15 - CASSGGTTLYNEQFF TGTGCCAGTAGTGGGGGGACTACCCTTTACAATGAGCAGTTCTTC
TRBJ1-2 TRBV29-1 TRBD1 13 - CSVSDRGDYGYTF TGCAGCGTTTCAGACAGGGGGGACTATGGCTACACCTTC
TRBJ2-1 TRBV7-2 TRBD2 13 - CASSQGLVREQFF TGTGCCAGCAGCCAGGGACTAGTACGGGAGCAGTTCTTC
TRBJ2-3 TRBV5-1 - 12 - CASSLDGDTQYF TGCGCCAGCAGCTTGGACGGAGATACGCAGTATTTT
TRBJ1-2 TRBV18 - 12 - CASSPGGYGYTF TGTGCCAGCTCACCGGGGGGTTATGGCTACACCTTC
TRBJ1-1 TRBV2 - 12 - CASSTGPTEAFF TGTGCCAGCAGCACAGGGCCCACTGAAGCTTTCTTT
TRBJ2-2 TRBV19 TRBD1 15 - CASSTGTGLVWELFF TGTGCCAGTAGTACTGGGACAGGGTTGGTTTGGGAGCTGTTTTTT
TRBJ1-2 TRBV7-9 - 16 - CASSSRIGGAPDGYTF TGTGCCAGCAGCTCCAGAATCGGAGGGGCCCCGGATGGCTACACCTTC
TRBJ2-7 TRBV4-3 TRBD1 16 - CASSQRGQGSSYEQYF TGCGCCAGCAGCCAGAGGGGACAGGGGAGCTCCTACGAGCAGTACTTC
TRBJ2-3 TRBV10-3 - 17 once CAISISPGQGLTDTQYF TGTGCCATCAGTATTAGCCCCGGCCAGGGACTCACAGATACGCAGTATTTT
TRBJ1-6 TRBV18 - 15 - CASSPLTAYNSPLHF TGTGCCAGCTCACCTTTGACAGCTTATAATTCACCCCTCCACTTT
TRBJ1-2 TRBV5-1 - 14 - CASSLEIFGYGYTF TGTGCCAGCAGCTTGGAGATTTTCGGTTATGGCTACACCTTC
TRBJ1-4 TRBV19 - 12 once CASTKQGEKLFF TGTGCCAGTACTAAACAGGGTGAAAAACTGTTTTTT
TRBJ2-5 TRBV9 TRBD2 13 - CASTAGGGETQYF TGTGCCAGCACCGCGGGGGGAGGAGAGACCCAGTACTTC
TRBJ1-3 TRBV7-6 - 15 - CASSLARHSGNTIYF TGTGCCAGCAGCTTAGCGCGACACTCTGGAAACACCATATATTTT
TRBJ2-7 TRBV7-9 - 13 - CASSHPGFYEQYF TGTGCCAGCAGCCACCCGGGATTCTACGAGCAGTACTTC
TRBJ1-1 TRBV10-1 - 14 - CASSESSVNTEAFF TGCGCCAGCAGTGAGTCCTCGGTGAACACTGAAGCTTTCTTT
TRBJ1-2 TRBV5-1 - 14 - CASSLTDSFYGYTF TGCGCCAGCAGCTTGACAGACAGCTTCTATGGCTACACCTTC
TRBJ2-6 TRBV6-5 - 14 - CASRSGVKANVLTF TGTGCCAGCAGATCAGGGGTTAAGGCCAACGTCCTGACTTTC
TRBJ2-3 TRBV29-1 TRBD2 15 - CSVELAGGPTDTQYF TGCAGCGTTGAACTAGCGGGGGGCCCCACAGATACGCAGTATTTT
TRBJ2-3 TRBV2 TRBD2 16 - CASSGGLAGLADTQYF TGTGCCAGCAGTGGAGGACTAGCGGGGCTAGCAGATACGCAGTATTTT
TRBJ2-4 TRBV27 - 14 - CASSLDWDSNIQYF TGTGCCAGCAGTTTAGACTGGGACTCTAACATTCAGTACTTC
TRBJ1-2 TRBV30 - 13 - CAWSKGDFYGYTF TGTGCCTGGAGTAAAGGGGACTTCTATGGCTACACCTTC
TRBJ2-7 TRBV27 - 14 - CASSLVPGNNEQYF TGTGCCAGCAGTTTAGTCCCAGGGAACAACGAGCAGTACTTC
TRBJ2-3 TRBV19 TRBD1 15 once CASSSGQGAGDTQYF TGTGCCAGTAGTAGTGGACAGGGGGCCGGAGATACGCAGTATTTT
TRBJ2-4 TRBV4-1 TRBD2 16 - CASSQDPRGSKNIQYF TGCGCCAGCAGCCAAGATCCGCGGGGGTCCAAAAACATTCAGTACTTC
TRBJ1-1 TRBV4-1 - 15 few CASSQPPRVNTEAFF TGCGCCAGCAGCCAACCACCCAGGGTGAACACTGAAGCTTTCTTT
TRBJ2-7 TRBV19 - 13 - CASSIGGSYEQYF TGTGCCAGTAGTATAGGCGGGTCCTACGAGCAGTACTTC
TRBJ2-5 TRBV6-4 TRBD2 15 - CASSDSGGGQETQYF TGTGCCAGCAGTGACTCGGGCGGGGGCCAAGAGACCCAGTACTTC
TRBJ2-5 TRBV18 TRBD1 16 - CASSPGRGPISETQYF TGTGCCAGCTCACCGGGCAGGGGGCCAATTTCGGAGACCCAGTACTTC
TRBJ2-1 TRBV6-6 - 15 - CASSYSETVINEQFF TGTGCCAGCAGTTACTCGGAGACAGTAATCAATGAGCAGTTCTTC
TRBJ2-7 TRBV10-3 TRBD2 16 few CAIMGGNRPDYYEQYF TGTGCCATCATGGGGGGGAACAGGCCGGATTACTACGAGCAGTACTTC
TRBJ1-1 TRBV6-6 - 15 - CASRDWGGENTEAFF TGTGCCAGCAGGGACTGGGGGGGCGAGAACACTGAAGCTTTCTTT
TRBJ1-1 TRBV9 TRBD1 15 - CASSEGQGGVTEAFF TGTGCCAGCAGCGAGGGACAGGGTGGTGTAACTGAAGCTTTCTTT
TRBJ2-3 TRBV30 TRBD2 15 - CAWSARGGLTDTQYF TGTGCCTGGAGTGCGCGGGGGGGCCTCACAGATACGCAGTATTTT
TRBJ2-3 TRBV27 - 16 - CASSPNQQPAADTQYF TGTGCCAGCAGCCCTAACCAGCAACCGGCGGCGGATACGCAGTATTTT
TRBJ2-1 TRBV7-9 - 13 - CASSQTAANEQFF TGTGCCAGCAGCCAAACAGCGGCGAATGAGCAGTTCTTC
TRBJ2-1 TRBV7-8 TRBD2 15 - CASSDIAGAYNEQFF TGTGCCAGCAGCGATATAGCGGGGGCCTACAATGAGCAGTTCTTC
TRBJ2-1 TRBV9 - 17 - CASSGKPLGAINNEQFF TGTGCCAGCAGCGGGAAACCCCTGGGGGCTATTAACAATGAGCAGTTCTTC